This T cell receptor beta chain was found in a study of OX40 agonist ivuxolimab in advanced cancers. About the research overall: The patients' treatment was ivuxolimab, an agonistic anti-OX40 (CD134) antibody. Study results and limitations: In the 0.1 to 3.0 mg/kg range, CD4+ and CD8+ blood T cells had expanded clonally by week 6. The specificity for antigen of the expanded peripheral T cells was not determined. Low normalized T-cell clonal expansion also characterized some of the nonresponders.

As concerns this clone: Its matching antigen is unknown.

TCRdb's copy holds only in-frame clones and misses some; the assay was immunoSEQ multiplex PCR. The sample includes approximately 16,000 clones, 60% to 85% of them seen just once. The CDR3 spans 17 residues. Trimming took off 6 bases at V and 6 bases at J, with 25 bases between the two ends. The germline CDR1 and CDR2 sequences are SGHTS and YDEGEE. The clonotype comes from an adult with an advanced solid tumor such as melanoma, head and neck, liver or kidney cancer. The sequencing used CD4+ or CD8+ T cells sorted from blood, collected in a trial of the OX40 agonist ivuxolimab. The chain has TRBV5-8 and TRBJ1-5; a possible D gene is TRBD1 (5 bases). CDR3 sequence: CASTPGGTGPVGQPQHF. The DNA for the CDR3 is TGTGCCAGCACCCCGGGGGGTACAGGCCCCGTGGGTCAGCCCCAGCATTTT.